This T cell receptor (beta chain) was captured by sequencing in a study of a mutant IDH1 vaccine in newly diagnosed glioma. The wider study: Patients arrived already treated with radiotherapy, temozolomide, or both, most having had both.

Time point reported: week 47, end of study. A 20-mer mutant IDH1 peptide at 300 ug was injected subcutaneously with topical imiquimod. Trimming cost V 1 base and J 5 bases, with 9 bases left between them. In germline, CDR1 is SEHNR, CDR2 FQNEAQ (reference sequence). The length of the CDR3 is 13 residues. The data were produced by immunoSEQ multiplex PCR, yet TCRdb's version contains in-frame clones alone and is incomplete. The data show tens of thousands of clones, 65% seen once. Turning to this clone: Its target is unknown.

The sequencing used peripheral blood mononuclear cells (PBMCs), collected from a glioma patient whose treatment included an IDH1 peptide vaccine. The origin of this receptor is a man between 35 and 55 years old with glioma. Some clones in this sample may be carry-over from other donors' samples. The chain employs TRBV7-9 and TRBJ2-7; D ambiguous. This CDR3 reads CASSLGGYHEQYF. CDR3 in DNA: TGTGCCAGCAGCTTAGGCGGATACCACGAGCAGTACTTC. The full variable domain, rest sourced from reference TRBV7-9 and TRBJ2-7, is DTGVSQNPRHKITKRGQNVTFRCDPISEHNRLYWYRQTLGQGPEFLTYFQNEAQLEKSRLLSDRFSAERPKGSFSTLEIQRTEQGDSAMYLCASSLGGYHEQYFGPGTRLTVT.